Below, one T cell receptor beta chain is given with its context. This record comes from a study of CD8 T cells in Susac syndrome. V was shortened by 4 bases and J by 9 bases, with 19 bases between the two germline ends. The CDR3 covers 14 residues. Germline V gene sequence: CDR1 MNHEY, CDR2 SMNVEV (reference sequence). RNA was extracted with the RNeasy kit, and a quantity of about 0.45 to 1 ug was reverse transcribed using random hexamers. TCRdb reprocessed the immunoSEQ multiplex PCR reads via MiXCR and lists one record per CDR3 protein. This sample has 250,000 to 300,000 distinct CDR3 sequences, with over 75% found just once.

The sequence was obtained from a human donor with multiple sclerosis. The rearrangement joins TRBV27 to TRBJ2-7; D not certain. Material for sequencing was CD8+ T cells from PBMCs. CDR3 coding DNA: TGTGCCAGCAGTTCACCCTCCTCCCGATCGGGGCAGTACTTC. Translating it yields CASSSPSSRSGQYF.